The 9 T cell receptor beta chains presented below share a single source sample, sequenced in a study of blood T cell repertoires in COVID-19. Only in-frame clones appear in the TCRdb table, and some are missing; sequencing was by immunoSEQ multiplex PCR. The sample carries 180,000 or so clones, around 81% recorded once. The sequenced sample consisted of PBMCs or T cells enriched from blood (not recorded which). These receptors were taken from a man aged 35-49 years who had recovered from COVID-19.

The V call is TRBV18, the J call TRBJ2-3; D unclear. This CDR3 has 15 amino acids. Trimming shortened V by 3 bases and J by 4 bases, and 14 bases separated the two germline ends. Per germline, CDR1 KGHSH and CDR2 LQKENI. The CDR3 spells CASSPRNYSADTQYF. In nucleotides, the CDR3 is TGTGCCAGCTCACCGCGAAATTATTCGGCAGATACGCAGTATTTT.

The rearrangement joins TRBV28 to TRBJ1-2; 9 nucleotides match TRBD1. CDR3 length equals 14 residues. V trimming: 3 bases; J trimming: 7 bases; junction bases outside the gene matches: 6. CDR1 and CDR2 (germline): MDHEN, SYDVKM. The CDR3 region has the DNA TGTGCCAGCAGTTTGGACAGGGGAAGTCGTGGCTACACCTTC. Encoded protein: CASSLDRGSRGYTF.

This clone was observed at least ten times. V is TRBV6-5 and J is TRBJ2-7, with 8 bases lining up with TRBD1. The CDR3 loop spans 14 amino acids. The J segment lost 0 bases and the V segment lost 4 bases, leaving 2 bases of the junction unmatched. CDR1 and CDR2 from the germline V gene are MNHEY and SVGAGI. The CDR3 DNA sequence: TGTGCCAGCAGTTGGGACAGGAACTCCTACGAGCAGTACTTC. Protein: CASSWDRNSYEQYF.

V usage is TRBV6-6 and J usage is TRBJ2-7; TRBD2 might be the D (6 bases). The germline V gene has CDR1 MNHNY and CDR2 SVGAGI (reference sequence). The germline V and J ends were trimmed by 0 bases and 3 bases, with 12 bases remaining between them. This CDR3 has 15 residues. The CDR3 is CASSYSGGEHYEQYF. The CDR3 DNA reads as TGTGCCAGCAGTTACTCTGGCGGGGAACACTACGAGCAGTACTTC.

Only one count was recorded for this clone. The rearrangement joins TRBV6-5 to TRBJ1-3, with 7 bases fitting TRBD1. Germline V CDR1 and CDR2: MNHEY, SVGAGI. Trimming cost V 5 bases and J 2 bases; bases outside gene matches: 3. This CDR3 comprises 14 residues. The CDR3 protein is CASSLGTAGNTIYF. CDR3 nucleotides: TGTGCCAGCAGTCTCGGGACAGCTGGAAACACCATATATTTT.

The rearrangement joins TRBV7-9 to TRBJ1-5, with TRBD1 matching 9 bases. Germline CDR1 is SEHNR and CDR2 is FQNEAQ (reference sequence). The CDR3 totals 15 residues. After removal of 4 bases from V and 6 bases from J, the junction contained 7 bases not matched to a gene. In DNA form, the CDR3 reads TGTGCCAGCAGCTCAGAGGACAGGGGAGGTCAGCCCCAGCATTTT. Translated, it gives CASSSEDRGGQPQHF.

The chain carries TRBV14 and TRBJ1-2, with D possibly matching TRBD1 (6 bases). The length of the CDR3 is 15 residues. Trimming removed 2 bases from V and 2 bases from J, with 12 bases in between. Germline assignment: CDR1 SGHDN and CDR2 FVKESK. The CDR3 bases are TGTGCCAGCAGCCAAAGTGCGCAGGGGAACTATGGCTACACCTTC. This encodes CASSQSAQGNYGYTF. Full variable domain (missing parts from reference TRBV14 and TRBJ1-2): EAGVTQFPSHSVIEKGQTVTLRCDPISGHDNLYWYRRVMGKEIKFLLHFVKESKQDESGMPNNRFLAERTGGTYSTLKVQPAELEDSGVYFCASSQSAQGNYGYTFGSGTRLTVV.

This clone was counted once. CDR3 region: CASSFRLAGNTGELFF. The CDR3 region has the DNA TGTGCCAGCAGCTTCAGACTAGCGGGGAACACCGGGGAGCTGTTTTTT. The chain carries TRBV7-9 and TRBJ2-2, with 10 bases that match TRBD2. Germline V gives CDR1 SEHNR, CDR2 FQNEAQ (reference sequence). V lost 3 bases and J lost 1; bases outside the gene matches: 2. This CDR3 comprises 16 residues.

This chain joins TRBV5-1 and TRBJ2-7; 8 bases align to TRBD1. CDR3 length: 15 amino acids. Germline V CDR1 and CDR2: SGHRS, YFSETQ. With V trimmed by 0 bases and J by 5 bases, 7 bases remained unmatched. For the CDR3, the DNA is TGCGCCAGCAGCTTGGCTGTGACAGGGGACGACGAGCAGTACTTC. Protein product: CASSLAVTGDDEQYF.